A selection of T cell receptor beta chains follows, all from one sample in a study of regulatory T cells in long-lasting Graves disease. One entry per CDR3 protein results from TCRdb running MiXCR on the multiplex PCR reads. The profile shows 450,000 to 700,000 distinct CDR3 sequences, roughly 14% of them singletons. The sample was also linked to a second study, of T cells in Graves' hyperthyroidism and ophthalmopathy.

The material was peripheral blood mononuclear cells (PBMCs), obtained at new diagnosis, from a patient treated with antithyroid drugs. The receptors here all came from a man aged 25 to 40 with Graves disease. Each CDR3 is given with its conserved first and last residue. The D gene is left open where the match is weak. Size is stated for part of the rows, as once, few or many counts, or as a class when the clone is expanded.

V gene,J gene,clone size,D gene,CDR3 DNA,CDR3 protein
TRBV28,TRBJ2-4,many,TRBD2,TGTGCCAGCTCTAGCGGGGCTCTTATAGCCAAAAACATTCAGTACTTC,CASSSGALIAKNIQYF
TRBV30,TRBJ2-7,NA,NA,TGTGCCTGGAGGGCCCCCGGGACTTTCTACGAGCAGTACTTC,CAWRAPGTFYEQYF
TRBV27,TRBJ2-6,few,TRBD1,TGTGCCAGCAGTTTCGACAGGGTAGCTGGGGCCAACGTCCTGACTTTC,CASSFDRVAGANVLTF
TRBV4-2,TRBJ2-3,NA,NA,TGTGCCAGCAAAACTAGCCTCATAGCCATCGCAGATACGCAGTATTTT,CASKTSLIAIADTQYF
TRBV5-1,TRBJ1-1,many,NA,TGCGCCAGCAGCTATACAGGGAACGCTGAAGCTTTCTTT,CASSYTGNAEAFF
TRBV7-2,TRBJ1-1,many,NA,TGTGCCAGCAGCTTCTCCAGGAACACTGAAGCTTTCTTT,CASSFSRNTEAFF
TRBV24-1,TRBJ2-3,NA,NA,TGTGCCACCAGTGATTTTACAGCGAGGGGCACAGATACGCAGTATTTT,CATSDFTARGTDTQYF
TRBV6-5,TRBJ2-7,NA,NA,TGTGCCAGCAGTTACAGGGTTAACGAGCAGTACTTC,CASSYRVNEQYF
TRBV24-1,TRBJ2-1,many,TRBD2,TGTGCCACCAGTGATACCGGGACTAGCGGCAACAATGAGCAGTTCTTC,CATSDTGTSGNNEQFF
TRBV7-2,TRBJ1-2,NA,TRBD1,TGTGCCAGCAGCTTAGGTGTCCAGGGGGCGCTTGGCTACACCTTC,CASSLGVQGALGYTF
TRBV12-3/TRBV12-4,TRBJ1-1,many,NA,TGTGCCAGCAGTTTAATGGAGGGTACTGAAGCTTTCTTT,CASSLMEGTEAFF
TRBV20-1,TRBJ2-1,NA,TRBD2,TGCAGTGCTAGGTCTAGCGGGAGCGGCAATGAGCAGTTCTTC,CSARSSGSGNEQFF
TRBV20-1,TRBJ2-1,many,TRBD2,TGCAGTGCTCGTAGCGGGAGGTGGAACAATGAGCAGTTCTTC,CSARSGRWNNEQFF
TRBV19,TRBJ2-2,NA,TRBD1,TGTGCCAGTAGTAACGACAGGGTTTTGGTCGGGGAGCTGTTTTTT,CASSNDRVLVGELFF
TRBV5-8,TRBJ1-1,NA,NA,TGTGCCAGCAGCTGGGGGGGCGCTTCTAACACTGAAGCTTTCTTT,CASSWGGASNTEAFF
TRBV7-8,TRBJ2-5,NA,TRBD2,TGTGCCAACAGCCCCCTAGCGGGAGTTGGAGAGACCCAGTACTTC,CANSPLAGVGETQYF
TRBV7-9,TRBJ2-1,NA,NA,TGTGCCAGCAGCTTATTACGGGAGCAGTTCTTC,CASSLLREQFF
TRBV30,TRBJ2-1,many,NA,TGTGCCTGGAGTAAGACAGACTACAATGAGCAGTTCTTC,CAWSKTDYNEQFF
TRBV2,TRBJ1-3,many,TRBD1,TGTGCCAGCAGTAAAGAGGGGGCATCAGGAAACACCATATATTTT,CASSKEGASGNTIYF
TRBV9,TRBJ1-1,many,NA,TGTGCCAGCACAAGAGCCCCCGGGGGTGAAGCTTTCTTT,CASTRAPGGEAFF
TRBV4-2,TRBJ2-7,NA,TRBD2,TGTGCCAGCAGCCAAGAAGGGACTAGCGGTCGGCTCTACGAGCAGTACTTC,CASSQEGTSGRLYEQYF
TRBV20-1,TRBJ1-3,few,TRBD1,TGCAGTGCTGACGACAGGGGGACTGGAAACACCATATATTTT,CSADDRGTGNTIYF
TRBV7-8,TRBJ1-6,NA,NA,TGTGCCAGCAGCTCCTATGGGGGGAATTCACCCCTCCACTTT,CASSSYGGNSPLHF
TRBV12-3/TRBV12-4,TRBJ1-2,many,NA,TGTGCCAGCAGTTTTAGACGGACCTACACCTTC,CASSFRRTYTF
TRBV7-8,TRBJ2-7,few,NA,TGTGCCAGCAGCCCTGGGGCAGGCCCAGCCGAGCAGTACTTC,CASSPGAGPAEQYF
TRBV3-1,TRBJ2-3,few,NA,TGTGCCAGCAGCCAATTGGGAGGTGGCACAGATACGCAGTATTTT,CASSQLGGGTDTQYF
TRBV6-1,TRBJ1-5,many,TRBD1,TGTGCCAGCAGTGAAAGGGGCAGGGGGCATCATCAGCCCCAGCATTTT,CASSERGRGHHQPQHF
TRBV6-4,TRBJ1-1,few,NA,TGTGCCCACCTAGGCGCCGAAGCTTTCTTT,CAHLGAEAFF
TRBV6-4,TRBJ1-5,NA,NA,TGTGCCAGCAGTGACTCGAAGCCAGACAGTATCCGAAATCAGCCCCAGCATTTT,CASSDSKPDSIRNQPQHF
TRBV7-9,TRBJ2-1,many,TRBD2,TGTGCCAGCAGCTTCCGAGGACTAGCGGGGGGGAATGAGCAGTTCTTC,CASSFRGLAGGNEQFF
TRBV5-1,TRBJ2-5,few,NA,TGCGCCAGCAGCTTGGACAAGACACGCCAAGAGACCCAGTACTTC,CASSLDKTRQETQYF
TRBV12-3/TRBV12-4,TRBJ2-4,many,NA,TGTGCCAGCAGTTTATTAGGCCCTAACATTCAGTACTTC,CASSLLGPNIQYF
TRBV7-8,TRBJ2-5,many,NA,TGTGCCAGCAGCCGCATCCGGGAGACCCAGTACTTC,CASSRIRETQYF
TRBV27,TRBJ1-2,many,NA,TGTGCCAGCAGTATGGCGGAGGTTCCGAATTATGGCTACACCTTC,CASSMAEVPNYGYTF
TRBV19,TRBJ2-5,few,NA,TGTGCCAGTAGTATATTTGGGGGAGCCGGGGAGACCCAGTACTTC,CASSIFGGAGETQYF
TRBV7-2,TRBJ2-7,many,TRBD2,TGTGCCAGCAGCTTAGGCGGGAGGTCGAGCTCCTACGAGCAGTACTTC,CASSLGGRSSSYEQYF
TRBV6-2/TRBV6-3,TRBJ2-7,many,NA,TGTGCCAGCAGTTACTACAGGGACTCCTACGAGCAGTACTTC,CASSYYRDSYEQYF
TRBV29-1,TRBJ2-7,few,NA,TGCAGCGTTTTGGGGCCGAGGGCCTACGAGCAGTACTTC,CSVLGPRAYEQYF
TRBV30,TRBJ1-5,few,NA,TGTGCCTGGAGAAGTCAGGGGAATCAGCCCCAGCATTTT,CAWRSQGNQPQHF
TRBV3-1,TRBJ2-5,many,NA,TGTGCCAGCAGCCCTGGACTCTCTAGGGAGACCCAGTACTTC,CASSPGLSRETQYF
TRBV6-1,TRBJ2-2,many,TRBD2,TGTGCCAGCAGTAGTCCCAAGGAAAGGGGACTAGCGGGAAGTACCGGGGAGCTGTTTTTT,CASSSPKERGLAGSTGELFF
TRBV29-1,TRBJ1-2,many,TRBD1,TGCAGCGTTCCTCCTCGGACAGGGGGTCTATACACCTTC,CSVPPRTGGLYTF
TRBV6-5,TRBJ1-4,many,NA,TGTGCCAGCAGTTACATCGCAACTAATGAAAAACTGTTTTTT,CASSYIATNEKLFF
TRBV15,TRBJ2-7,many,NA,TGTGCCACCAGTACTGATCGCTACGAGCAGTACTTC,CATSTDRYEQYF
TRBV5-1,TRBJ1-1,NA,NA,TGCGCCAGCAGCTTGGTAGGAGGGTACGGCACTGAAGCTTTCTTT,CASSLVGGYGTEAFF
TRBV27,TRBJ2-7,few,TRBD1,TGTGCCAGCAGTTTATCGGGGGACAGCTCCTACGAGCAGTACTTC,CASSLSGDSSYEQYF
TRBV20-1,TRBJ2-1,many,NA,TGCAGTGCTAGGCCTCACTACAATGAGCAGTTCTTC,CSARPHYNEQFF
TRBV6-1,TRBJ1-4,NA,NA,TGTGCCAGCAGTGTGGCCCAGGGACGGTTGGAAAAACTGTTTTTT,CASSVAQGRLEKLFF
TRBV7-9,TRBJ2-3,many,TRBD2,TGTGCCAGCAGAGTAGCGGGAGAAACAGATACGCAGTATTTT,CASRVAGETDTQYF
TRBV12-3/TRBV12-4,TRBJ1-2,NA,TRBD1,TGTGCCAGCAGCCGGGACAGCCGCCTCACTAACTATGGCTACACCTTC,CASSRDSRLTNYGYTF
TRBV5-1,TRBJ2-2,many,TRBD1,TGCGCCAGCAGCCTCGGGACAGGGCTTTCGGGGGAGCTGTTTTTT,CASSLGTGLSGELFF
TRBV20-1,TRBJ1-4,many,TRBD1,TGCAGTGCTAGCCCCGGGACAGTGGATGAAAAACTGTTTTTT,CSASPGTVDEKLFF
TRBV6-2/TRBV6-3,TRBJ2-5,NA,TRBD2,TGTGCTAGTAGCGGGAGGAGCGGTGAGACCCAGTACTTC,CASSGRSGETQYF
TRBV11-1,TRBJ2-1,many,NA,TGTGCCAGCACCGGGACGAGCTCCTACAATGAGCAGTTCTTC,CASTGTSSYNEQFF
TRBV5-4,TRBJ2-1,NA,NA,TGTGCCAGCAGCCTACCCCAAAGGTCCTACAATGAGCAGTTCTTC,CASSLPQRSYNEQFF
TRBV29-1,TRBJ1-2,few,NA,TGCAGCGTCTCCCCTCTAAGCGGGGGATTCTCTGGCTACACCTTC,CSVSPLSGGFSGYTF
TRBV6-2/TRBV6-3,TRBJ2-3,many,NA,TGTGCCAGCAGTACCCGTGGTCTGGCAGATACGCAGTATTTT,CASSTRGLADTQYF
TRBV4-1,TRBJ2-5,few,TRBD1,TGCGCCAGCAGCCAAGGGGGGACAGGCCTCCTCCAAGAGACCCAGTACTTC,CASSQGGTGLLQETQYF
TRBV10-1,TRBJ2-1,NA,TRBD2,TGCGCCAGCAGTGACCCAGGGTCTGGACTAGCGGGGTACAATGAGCAGTTCTTC,CASSDPGSGLAGYNEQFF
TRBV20-1,TRBJ2-7,few,NA,TGCAGTGCTAGAACACCTTTACCGGGACTGTTTTTTGAGCAGTACTTC,CSARTPLPGLFFEQYF